This is a list of T cell receptor beta chains from one sample in a study of blood T cell repertoires in COVID-19. The method was immunoSEQ multiplex PCR; TCRdb's version includes in-frame clones alone and lacks a portion of them. The sample has a few hundred thousand clones; more than 75% are singletons. The source material was peripheral blood. The receptor set was obtained from a man between 40 and 49 years old with acute or convalescent COVID-19. Each CDR3 is given with its conserved first and last residue. D genes are given only for firm matches. Not all rows give a size; the values are once, few, many and, for expanded clones, a class.

D: .
V: TRBV19
size: .
J: TRBJ1-5
DNA: TGTGCCAGTAAGGAGGGGAGAGTATTTGATCAGCCCCAGCATTTT
CDR3: CASKEGRVFDQPQHF

D: .
V: TRBV4-1
size: .
J: TRBJ1-2
DNA: TGCGCCAGCAGCACCCCCGAGCGGGGCTATCAGGGCTACACCTTC
CDR3: CASSTPERGYQGYTF

D: .
V: TRBV3-1/TRBV3-2
size: .
J: TRBJ2-1
DNA: TGTGCCAGCAGCCTCTCCGGGACAAAGTTCTTC
CDR3: CASSLSGTKFF

D: TRBD2
V: TRBV3-1/TRBV3-2
size: .
J: TRBJ2-1
DNA: TGTGCCAGCAGCCAAGGACCCGCGGGACTAGCGGGGGGATCCTACAATGAGCAGTTCTTC
CDR3: CASSQGPAGLAGGSYNEQFF

D: .
V: TRBV4-3
size: .
J: TRBJ1-1
DNA: TGCGCCAGCAGCCAAGTTAGGGCGGGGGGAACTGAAGCTTTCTTT
CDR3: CASSQVRAGGTEAFF

D: TRBD1
V: TRBV19
size: .
J: TRBJ1-4
DNA: TGTGCCAGTAGTTCAATAGGGGGCGAATCTGAAAAACTGTTTTTT
CDR3: CASSSIGGESEKLFF

D: .
V: TRBV5-8
size: .
J: TRBJ2-2
DNA: TGTGCCAGCAGCTCCGGACAGTGGAACACCGGGGAGCTGTTTTTT
CDR3: CASSSGQWNTGELFF

D: TRBD1
V: TRBV10-3
size: .
J: TRBJ2-2
DNA: TGTGCCATCAGTGAGTTGGAGACAGGGGGTCCCGGGGAGCTGTTTTTT
CDR3: CAISELETGGPGELFF

D: TRBD2
V: TRBV2
size: .
J: TRBJ2-7
DNA: TGTGCCAGCAATCCTAGCGGGGCTTCCTACGAGCAGTACTTC
CDR3: CASNPSGASYEQYF

D: TRBD1
V: TRBV15
size: .
J: TRBJ1-6
DNA: TGTGCCACCAGCAAGGGGGCAGGGATGAATTCACCCCTCCACTTT
CDR3: CATSKGAGMNSPLHF

D: .
V: TRBV11-1
size: .
J: TRBJ2-1
DNA: TGTGCCAGCAGCTTAGGCAGGATTGACTACAATGAGCAGTTCTTC
CDR3: CASSLGRIDYNEQFF

D: .
V: TRBV3-1/TRBV3-2
size: .
J: TRBJ2-5
DNA: TGTGCCAGCAGCTCGGACAGCCAAGAGACCCAGTACTTC
CDR3: CASSSDSQETQYF

D: TRBD1
V: TRBV7-2
size: .
J: TRBJ1-4
DNA: TGTGCCAGCAGCCCCCGGGACAGGCCAACTAATGAAAAACTGTTTTTT
CDR3: CASSPRDRPTNEKLFF

D: .
V: TRBV27
size: .
J: TRBJ1-1
DNA: TGTGCCAGCAGTTTATATGGGGCGATAAACACTGAAGCTTTCTTT
CDR3: CASSLYGAINTEAFF

D: .
V: TRBV11-2
size: .
J: TRBJ1-3
DNA: TGTGCCAGCAGCTTAGCCCTCGTAGACACCATATATTTT
CDR3: CASSLALVDTIYF

D: .
V: TRBV27
size: .
J: TRBJ1-1
DNA: TGTGCCAGCAGTTTACGGTTGAACACTGAAGCTTTCTTT
CDR3: CASSLRLNTEAFF

D: TRBD1
V: TRBV5-1
size: .
J: TRBJ2-2
DNA: TGCGCCAGCAGCCCGGAAGGACAGGGGGCATGGGCCGGGGAGCTGTTTTTT
CDR3: CASSPEGQGAWAGELFF

D: TRBD1
V: TRBV6-5
size: .
J: TRBJ2-7
DNA: TGTGCCAGCAGCCGTACAGGGGAATACGAGCAGTACTTC
CDR3: CASSRTGEYEQYF

D: .
V: TRBV19
size: once
J: TRBJ1-2
DNA: TGTGCCAGTAGTTCCGACAGCTATGGCTACACCTTC
CDR3: CASSSDSYGYTF

D: TRBD1
V: TRBV11-2
size: .
J: TRBJ2-7
DNA: TGTGCCAGTCGGACAGGGGCCCTCTACGAGCAGTACTTC
CDR3: CASRTGALYEQYF

D: .
V: TRBV6-5
size: .
J: TRBJ1-1
DNA: TGTGCCAGCAAGTTTAGGAACACTGAAGCTTTCTTT
CDR3: CASKFRNTEAFF

D: .
V: TRBV4-3
size: .
J: TRBJ1-2
DNA: TGCGCCAGCAGCCCGTCCGGGACACTTCGTGAAAACTATGGCTACACCTTC
CDR3: CASSPSGTLRENYGYTF

D: .
V: TRBV4-2
size: .
J: TRBJ1-3
DNA: TGTGCCAGCAGCCAAGATCCCTGGACAGCTGGAAACACCATATATTTT
CDR3: CASSQDPWTAGNTIYF

D: TRBD1
V: TRBV6-5
size: .
J: TRBJ2-3
DNA: TGTGCCAGCACCCGGACAGGGGCAGATACGCAGTATTTT
CDR3: CASTRTGADTQYF

D: TRBD1
V: TRBV7-9
size: .
J: TRBJ2-2
DNA: TGTGCCAGCAGCTTAGCTCAGGGGGACACCGGGGAGCTGTTTTTT
CDR3: CASSLAQGDTGELFF

D: .
V: TRBV7-9
size: .
J: TRBJ2-3
DNA: TGTGCCAGCAGCTTACCCCGGGGCACAGATACGCAGTATTTT
CDR3: CASSLPRGTDTQYF

D: .
V: TRBV12-3/TRBV12-4
size: .
J: TRBJ1-5
DNA: TGTGCCAGCATATCCTTTAGCAATCAGCCCCAGCATTTT
CDR3: CASISFSNQPQHF

D: .
V: TRBV19
size: .
J: TRBJ1-2
DNA: TGTGCCAGTAGTGTGGACACGGGCGATGGCTACACCTTC
CDR3: CASSVDTGDGYTF

D: .
V: TRBV19
size: .
J: TRBJ1-1
DNA: TGTGCCAGTAGCCCCCGAGGTCTCGGGACTGAAGCTTTCTTT
CDR3: CASSPRGLGTEAFF

D: TRBD1
V: TRBV5-1
size: .
J: TRBJ1-6
DNA: TGCGCCAGCAGCTGGACAGGGGTAAATTCACCCCTCCACTTT
CDR3: CASSWTGVNSPLHF

D: .
V: TRBV9
size: .
J: TRBJ2-2
DNA: TGTGCCAGCAGCGCTCAAGGGGGGGCTGGGGAGCTGTTTTTT
CDR3: CASSAQGGAGELFF

D: TRBD1
V: TRBV6-5
size: .
J: TRBJ1-3
DNA: TGTGCCAGCACAGACCAGGGGGCCGGAAACACCATATATTTT
CDR3: CASTDQGAGNTIYF

D: TRBD1
V: TRBV23-1
size: .
J: TRBJ1-2
DNA: TGCGCCAGCAGTCAGCCTCTAACGCGGGACAGGGCCCATGGCTACACCTTC
CDR3: CASSQPLTRDRAHGYTF

D: .
V: TRBV19
size: .
J: TRBJ1-2
DNA: TGTGCCAGTTCGAGTGGAAGTGTCGGGGACTATGGCTACACCTTC
CDR3: CASSSGSVGDYGYTF

D: TRBD1
V: TRBV12-3/TRBV12-4
size: .
J: TRBJ2-5
DNA: TGTGCCAGCACCGAACAGGGGAAGACCCAGTACTTC
CDR3: CASTEQGKTQYF

D: .
V: TRBV5-6
size: .
J: TRBJ1-3
DNA: TGTGCCAGCAGCCAAACAGGGAGCCGCCACACCATATATTTT
CDR3: CASSQTGSRHTIYF

D: .
V: TRBV9
size: .
J: TRBJ1-2
DNA: TGTGCCAGCAGCCCCCGGGACACTGGCCGACTTTACTATGGCTACACCTTC
CDR3: CASSPRDTGRLYYGYTF

D: TRBD1
V: TRBV5-4
size: .
J: TRBJ2-3
DNA: TGTGCCAGCAGCTTGGCCGGCAGGGGGCCCACAGATACGCAGTATTTT
CDR3: CASSLAGRGPTDTQYF

D: .
V: TRBV9
size: .
J: TRBJ1-2
DNA: TGTGCCAGCAGCGTAGGAACAGAATTGGGCGGCTACACCTTC
CDR3: CASSVGTELGGYTF

D: TRBD1
V: TRBV6-5
size: .
J: TRBJ1-4
DNA: TGTGCCAGCAGATCTACAGGGGGACTGAATGAAAAACTGTTTTTT
CDR3: CASRSTGGLNEKLFF

D: TRBD1
V: TRBV2
size: once
J: TRBJ1-2
DNA: TGTGCCAGCAGTGAATACCGACAGGGGGGATATACTAACTATGGCTACACCTTC
CDR3: CASSEYRQGGYTNYGYTF

D: TRBD1
V: TRBV11-2
size: .
J: TRBJ1-6
DNA: TGTGCCAGCAGCCCAGGACAGGGTGGGTCACCCCTCCACTTT
CDR3: CASSPGQGGSPLHF

D: TRBD1
V: TRBV28
size: few
J: TRBJ1-2
DNA: TGTGCCAGCAGTTTACCGGGGACAGTTCCTGGCTACACCTTC
CDR3: CASSLPGTVPGYTF

D: TRBD1
V: TRBV7-9
size: .
J: TRBJ1-2
DNA: TGTGCCAGCAGCCCTTCGGACAGGGGGAACTATGGCTACACCTTC
CDR3: CASSPSDRGNYGYTF

D: TRBD2
V: TRBV20-1
size: .
J: TRBJ2-7
DNA: TGCAGTGCTAGTTTTGGTGCGGGAGGGGGCCAATACGAGCAGTACTTC
CDR3: CSASFGAGGGQYEQYF

D: .
V: TRBV1
size: few
J: TRBJ2-6
DNA: TGCACCAGCAGCCAAGATCTAGCGGGGGCCCCCTCTGGGGCCAACGTCCTGACTTTC
CDR3: CTSSQDLAGAPSGANVLTF

D: .
V: TRBV6-5
size: .
J: TRBJ1-5
DNA: TGTGCCAGCAGTTACAAGGGGCCCGGAGTAAATCAGCCCCAGCATTTT
CDR3: CASSYKGPGVNQPQHF

D: TRBD1
V: TRBV7-8
size: .
J: TRBJ2-6
DNA: TGTGCCAGCAGCCAAAGGGACAGGGGTCGAGACGTGACTTTC
CDR3: CASSQRDRGRDVTF

D: TRBD1
V: TRBV5-6
size: few
J: TRBJ1-5
DNA: TGTGCCAGCAGCTCCCCGGACAGGGCAGAATATAGCAATCAGCCCCAGCATTTT
CDR3: CASSSPDRAEYSNQPQHF

D: .
V: TRBV30
size: .
J: TRBJ1-1
DNA: TGTGCCTGGAGCAGGGCGGTTGAAGCTTTCTTT
CDR3: CAWSRAVEAFF

D: .
V: TRBV4-3
size: .
J: TRBJ2-3
DNA: TGCGCCAGCAGCCAAGATCCAAACACAGATACGCAGTATTTT
CDR3: CASSQDPNTDTQYF

D: TRBD2
V: TRBV9
size: .
J: TRBJ2-3
DNA: TGTGCCAGCAGCGAAGCGGGGGCAGATACGCAGTATTTT
CDR3: CASSEAGADTQYF

D: .
V: TRBV6-6
size: .
J: TRBJ1-4
DNA: TGTGCCAGCAGCCCATCTTTACGGGGGGTCCCAAATACGCCTGGTGAAAAACTGTTTTTT
CDR3: CASSPSLRGVPNTPGEKLFF

D: TRBD1
V: TRBV2
size: .
J: TRBJ2-7
DNA: TGTGCCAGCAGTGCTGTGGGACAGGGGTTTGACGAGCAGTACTTC
CDR3: CASSAVGQGFDEQYF

D: TRBD1
V: TRBV7-2
size: .
J: TRBJ1-1
DNA: TGTGCCAGCAGCAATAGACAGGGGGCGATTGTTACTGAAGCTTTCTTT
CDR3: CASSNRQGAIVTEAFF